This T cell receptor (beta chain) was sequenced for a study of cytomegalovirus exposure and HLA in healthy donors. Whole-study findings and limits: Among the sequence variants, a highly shared cluster was likely an artifact of sequencing.

Trimming pared 6 bases from V and 4 bases from J, leaving 19 bases between. This CDR3 has 15 amino acids. Germline V CDR1 and CDR2: MNHEY, SVGAGI. 60 Vbeta and 13 Jbeta primers were used in PCR. The table came from immunoSEQ multiplex PCR; TCRdb's copy has only in-frame clones and leaves some out. Among 120,000 or so clones, over 75% were seen once, and the ten largest hold around 1.4%. For this clone: The antigen remains undetermined.

Sequencing was done on a sample of PBMCs. The clonotype originates from a woman in her late teens or twenties in good health and CMV-seronegative. The chain is built from TRBV6-5 and TRBJ2-7; weak D call: TRBD2 (5 bases). The CDR3 DNA reads TGTGCCAGCAGGAAGTTTGACTACCCTACATACGAGCAGTACTTC. It translates to CASRKFDYPTYEQYF.